One and the same sample provided the 8 T cell receptor beta chains below, sequenced in a study of blood T cell repertoires in COVID-19. Assay: immunoSEQ multiplex PCR; the TCRdb copy retains only in-frame clones and omits some. The table shows roughly 80,000 clones, with approximately 78% occurring only once. Sequencing was carried out using peripheral blood. The receptors derive from a human donor in a cohort sampled during active COVID-19.

V gene TRBV7-9 combines with J gene TRBJ1-1; TRBD1 aligns across 10 bases. The V gene's germline CDR1 is SEHNR and CDR2 FQNEAQ (reference sequence). This CDR3 has 14 amino acids. With 5 bases clipped from V and 6 bases from J, the junction kept 6 bases outside the gene matches. CDR3 amino acids: CASSPDRGTAEAFF. The CDR3 DNA reads TGTGCCAGCAGCCCGGACAGGGGGACGGCTGAAGCTTTCTTT.

The genes are TRBV5-1 and TRBJ2-1, with a possible D match to TRBD2 (6 bases). The CDR3 loop spans 15 amino acids. V lost 1 base, J lost 7 bases, and 15 bases lay in between. Germline V gene sequence: CDR1 SGHRS, CDR2 YFSETQ. The DNA of the CDR3 is TGCGCCAGCAGCTTGCAGGGAGGAAATAAAAATGAGCAGTTCTTC. This sequence encodes CASSLQGGNKNEQFF.

The rearrangement links TRBV6-5 to TRBJ2-7, with a tentative D call TRBD1 (6 bases). Trimming removed 8 bases from V and 3 bases from J, with 11 bases in between. CDR3 length: 12 residues. Germline-derived CDR1 and CDR2 are MNHEY and SVGAGI. The CDR3 region has the DNA TGTGCCAGCCAGGGGATTGACTACGAGCAGTACTTC. This gives the protein CASQGIDYEQYF.

The chain employs TRBV18 and TRBJ2-7; TRBD1 matches 9 bases. The CDR3 totals 15 residues. Per germline, CDR1 KGHSH and CDR2 LQKENI. V shed 3 bases and J 6 bases; nucleotides not matched to a gene: 9. The CDR3 DNA sequence: TGTGCCAGCTCACCCACCGGACAGGGGTCAGGCGAGCAGTACTTC. As protein: CASSPTGQGSGEQYF.

In its sample, this clone was seen a few times. This rearrangement joins TRBV28 to TRBJ1-2, with no clear D. The germline CDR1 and CDR2 sequences are MDHEN and SYDVKM. This CDR3 has 13 amino acids. V was trimmed by 2 bases and J by 1 base, leaving 5 bases between them. CDR3 sequence (DNA): TGTGCCAGCAGTTTAGACAATAACTATGGCTACACCTTC. Amino acid sequence: CASSLDNNYGYTF.

The chain has TRBV3-1 (or the pseudogene TRBV3-2) and TRBJ2-5; a weak D match, TRBD2 (6 bases). Germline-derived CDR1 and CDR2 are LGHDT and YNNKEL (reference sequence). This CDR3 spans 14 amino acids. V was clipped by 0 bases and J by 7 bases, with 12 bases between them. DNA for the CDR3: TGTGCCAGCAGCCAAGACCCCTCCGGGGGGACCCAGTACTTC. It encodes CASSQDPSGGTQYF.

This clone was observed once. This chain links TRBV30 with TRBJ1-1, with D possibly being TRBD1 (5 bases). Germline V gives CDR1 GTSNPN, CDR2 SVGIG (reference sequence). Trimming removed 1 base at V and 6 bases at J, with 18 bases between. CDR3 length: 15 residues. This CDR3 is CAWSEGQGSKAEAFF. The CDR3 nucleotides are TGTGCCTGGAGTGAGGGGCAGGGCTCGAAGGCTGAAGCTTTCTTT.

V usage is TRBV11-2 and J usage is TRBJ2-5; tentative D call: TRBD2 (6 bases). The CDR3 has 12 amino acids. Germline V gives CDR1 SGHAT, CDR2 FQNNGV. The germline V and J ends were trimmed by 5 bases and 5 bases, with 9 bases remaining between them. This CDR3 is CASSPSGETQYF. CDR3 in DNA: TGTGCCAGCAGCCCAAGCGGGGAGACCCAGTACTTC.